This TCR beta chain comes out of a study of CD4 T cells in relation to SARS-CoV-2 and coronaviruses. Method: immunoSEQ multiplex PCR; TCRdb's copy keeps in-frame clones and lacks some. This sample has tens of thousands of clones, with 68% found just once. Unexposed donor CD4+ T cells date from about 2011-2018, before the COVID-19 pandemic. The cells were cultured for under twelve days before CD4+ T cells were isolated. This clone was counted a single time. Antigen: not known. The CDR3 spans 15 residues. The V gene end was trimmed by 4 bases and the J gene end by 4 bases; junction bases not matched to a gene: 7. Germline values: CDR1 LGHNA, CDR2 YSLEER.

Input material: CD4+ T cells from PBMCs, cultured in vitro. The V call is TRBV4-3, the J call TRBJ2-7; 10 positions agree with TRBD1. The TCR comes from a human donor in good health. The CDR3 nucleotides are TGCGCCAGCAGCCCTTTAATGGGACAGGGGTACGAGCAGTACTTC. It translates to CASSPLMGQGYEQYF.